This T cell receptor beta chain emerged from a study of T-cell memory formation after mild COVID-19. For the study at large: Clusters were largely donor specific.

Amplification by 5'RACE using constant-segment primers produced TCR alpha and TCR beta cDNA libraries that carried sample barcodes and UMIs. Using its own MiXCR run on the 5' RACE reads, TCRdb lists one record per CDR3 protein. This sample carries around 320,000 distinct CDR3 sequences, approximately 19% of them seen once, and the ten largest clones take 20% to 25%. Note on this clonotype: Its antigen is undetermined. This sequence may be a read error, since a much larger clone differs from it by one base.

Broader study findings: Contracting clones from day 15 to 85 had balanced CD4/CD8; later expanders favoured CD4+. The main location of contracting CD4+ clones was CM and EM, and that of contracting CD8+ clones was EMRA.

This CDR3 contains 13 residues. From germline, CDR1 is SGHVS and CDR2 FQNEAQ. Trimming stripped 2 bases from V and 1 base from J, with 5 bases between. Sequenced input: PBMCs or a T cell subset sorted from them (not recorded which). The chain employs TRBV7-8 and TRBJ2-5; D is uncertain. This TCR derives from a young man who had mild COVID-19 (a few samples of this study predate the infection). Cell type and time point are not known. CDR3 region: CASSLWGQETQYF. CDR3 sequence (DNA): TGTGCCAGCAGCTTATGGGGCCAAGAGACCCAGTACTTC.